The 27 T cell receptor beta chains reported below all come from one sample, sequenced in a study of blood T cells in healthy people across ages. Together with a sample-barcoded 5' primer, a J-beta primer mix was included in a second PCR lasting 7 to 11 cycles. TCRdb redid the calling of the 5' RACE reads with MiXCR, one entry per CDR3 protein. Of 1.2 million to 1.5 million distinct CDR3 sequences listed, 45% to 70% were seen once; the top ten hold 6.5% to 8.5%. Source material: blood. These receptors originate from a man between 18 and 29 years old in good health.

The chain combines TRBV7-6 with TRBJ1-1; 9 nucleotides align to TRBD1. This CDR3 spans 15 amino acids. The germline CDR1 and CDR2 sequences are SGHVS and FNYEAQ. With 4 bases clipped from V and 5 bases from J, the junction kept 8 bases outside the gene matches. CDR3 protein: CASSSLQGAWTEAFF. The CDR3 nucleotides are TGTGCCAGCAGCTCCTTACAGGGGGCCTGGACTGAAGCTTTCTTT. The variable domain in full, with the rest retrieved from reference TRBV7-6 and TRBJ1-1, is GAGVSQSPRYKVTKRGQDVALRCDPISGHVSLYWYRQALGQGPEFLTYFNYEAQQDKSGLPNDRFSAERPEGSISTLTIQRTEQRDSAMYRCASSSLQGAWTEAFFGQGTRLTVV.

The V call is TRBV28, the J call TRBJ1-1; D unclear. CDR3 length: 14 amino acids. Per the germline V gene, CDR1 is MDHEN and CDR2 is SYDVKM. V lost 7 bases and J 6 bases, leaving 18 bases between the germline ends. This chain's CDR3 is CASTSWGEMAEAFF. Written as DNA, the CDR3 is TGTGCCAGCACCTCCTGGGGAGAAATGGCTGAAGCTTTCTTT.

The chain couples TRBV20-1 to TRBJ2-1; TRBD1 matches 7 bases. The CDR3 runs to 14 residues. Germline trimming cut 3 bases from V and 8 bases from J; bases unmatched to any gene: 10. Germline V CDR1 and CDR2: DFQATT, SNEGSKA (reference sequence). The CDR3 sequence: CSARGQYQRDEQFF. In nucleotides, the CDR3 is TGCAGTGCTAGGGGACAGTACCAAAGGGATGAGCAGTTCTTC.

This clonotype was detected a few times. The CDR3 bases are TGTGCCAGCAGTTACAACCAGGAGAGCTACGAGCAGTACTTC. Amino acid sequence: CASSYNQESYEQYF. The V gene is TRBV6-2 or TRBV6-3, the J gene TRBJ2-7, with D unresolved. Germline CDR1 reads MNHEY; CDR2 reads SVGEGT. V was trimmed by 2 bases and J by 3 bases, leaving 11 bases between them. The length of the CDR3 is 14 residues.

Turning to this clonotype: One end of the junction fails to match germline, which may point to a read error. The chain joins TRBV15 to TRBJ2-1; 7 nucleotides align to TRBD2. The CDR3 contains 16 residues. CDR1 is LNHNV and CDR2 is YYDKDF in the germline V gene (reference sequence). The CDR3 coding sequence is TGTGCCATCAGCAGAGCTAGCGGACCTTCCTACAATGAGCAGTTCTTC. Translated: CAISRASGPSYNEQFF.

A note on this clonotype: The conserved phenylalanine or tryptophan normally closing the CDR3 is absent here, so this likely arose from a read error. This chain joins TRBV18 and TRBJ2-7; D may be TRBD1 (6 bases). Deletions cut 4 bases from V and 3 bases from J, with 13 bases between. From germline, CDR1 is KGHSH and CDR2 LQKENI. The CDR3 length is 14 residues. The CDR3 reads CASSLKNRDYEQYI. DNA of the CDR3: TGTGCCAGCTCACTAAAAAACAGGGACTACGAGCAGTACATC.

This chain joins TRBV20-1 and TRBJ2-5, with D possibly matching TRBD2 (6 bases). V lost 2 bases, J lost 1 base, and 11 bases lay in between. The CDR3 is 14 amino acids. Germline V lookup: CDR1 DFQATT, CDR2 SNEGSKA (reference sequence). CDR3: CSARPLARQETQYF. The CDR3 nucleotides are TGCAGTGCTAGACCTCTAGCGCGCCAAGAGACCCAGTACTTC.

The rearrangement uses TRBV6-2 or TRBV6-3 and TRBJ2-3; 8 nucleotides match TRBD1. With V trimmed by 8 bases and J by 2 bases, 6 bases remained unmatched. Germline V gene lookup returns CDR1 MNHEY and CDR2 SVGEGT. The CDR3 contains 14 residues. The CDR3 DNA follows: TGTGCCAGCCTGGACAGGGATCACACAGATACGCAGTATTTT. Its translation: CASLDRDHTDTQYF.

The chain uses TRBV6-4 and TRBJ2-3; D is unresolved. Germline CDR1 MRHNA, CDR2 SNTAGT. Trimming left V 4 bases short and J 2 bases short, with 16 bases between. This CDR3 is 16 amino acids long. CDR3 in DNA: TGTGCCAGCAGTGGAAGGTATACTACCCACACAGATACGCAGTATTTT. Protein product: CASSGRYTTHTDTQYF.

V gene TRBV5-1 combines with J gene TRBJ1-5, with 10 bases identical to TRBD1. The germline V gene has CDR1 SGHRS and CDR2 YFSETQ. Losses at the gene ends were 4 bases for V and 3 bases for J; bases not matched to a gene: 4. CDR3 size: 15 residues. The CDR3 here is CASSRTGGNNQPQHF. CDR3 coding DNA: TGCGCCAGCAGCAGGACAGGGGGTAACAATCAGCCCCAGCATTTT.

This clonotype was seen a handful of times. This chain joins TRBV20-1 and TRBJ2-7, with 7 positions matching TRBD1. With 4 bases clipped from V and 1 base from J, the junction kept 1 base outside the gene matches. Per the germline V gene, CDR1 is DFQATT and CDR2 is SNEGSKA (reference sequence). This CDR3 is built from 12 residues. This chain's CDR3 is CSAKGQSYEQYF. The CDR3 region has the DNA TGCAGTGCTAAGGGACAGTCCTACGAGCAGTACTTC.

This rearrangement joins TRBV27 to TRBJ2-1, with D possibly called TRBD1 or TRBD2 (5 bases each). V was trimmed by 3 bases and J by 3 bases, leaving 12 bases between them. CDR1 and CDR2 (germline): MNHEY, SMNVEV (reference sequence). This CDR3 spans 15 amino acids. The CDR3 bases are TGTGCCAGCAGTTTGATCGGGGCCCACTACAATGAGCAGTTCTTC. It is translated as CASSLIGAHYNEQFF.

This clonotype has a handful of counts. The chain has TRBV28 and TRBJ1-2; TRBD1 is a possible D gene (6 bases). Germline CDR1 MDHEN, CDR2 SYDVKM. Trimming took 5 bases from V and 6 from J, leaving 13 bases between them. There are 13 residues in the CDR3. The CDR3 sequence: CASSVGQLDGYTF. The CDR3 DNA follows: TGTGCCAGCAGTGTTGGACAGTTAGATGGCTACACCTTC.

J is TRBJ2-4 and V is TRBV10-3; 10 bases fit TRBD2. The J call is doubtful: the DNA matches TRBJ2-7 better. The CDR3 is 18 amino acids. The germline gives CDR1 ENHRY, CDR2 SYGVKD. CDR3: CAIRRYPERAGGPHEQYF. The CDR3 nucleotides are TGTGCCATCAGAAGGTATCCAGAGAGAGCGGGGGGGCCCCACGAGCAGTACTTC.

This clonotype was observed a few times. This chain uses TRBV20-1 with TRBJ2-2; D perhaps matches TRBD1 (6 bases). Per germline, CDR1 DFQATT and CDR2 SNEGSKA (reference sequence). The CDR3 length is 15 residues. Trimming shortened V by 3 bases and J by 6 bases, and 17 bases separated the two germline ends. The CDR3 nucleotides read TGCAGTGCTAGGGTATGGGACAACCCGGCCGGGGAGCTGTTTTTT. Translation gives CSARVWDNPAGELFF.

The chain carries TRBV11-2 and TRBJ2-3, with 15 bases aligning to TRBD2. V dropped 4 bases and J dropped 5; count of bases not matched to a gene: 13. Germline lookup yields CDR1 SGHAT and CDR2 FQNNGV. This CDR3 is 19 amino acids long. The CDR3 coding sequence is TGTGCCAGCAGCTGGTCATCGAGGACTAGCGGGGGGGCTTTAGATACGCAGTATTTT. Translating gives CASSWSSRTSGGALDTQYF.

The CDR3 loop reads CASSLRQGAASFF. In DNA form, the CDR3 reads TGTGCCAGCAGCCTTCGACAGGGGGCAGCATCTTTCTTT. The chain employs TRBV7-9 and TRBJ1-1; 10 nucleotides align to TRBD1. The V gene's germline CDR1 is SEHNR and CDR2 FQNEAQ (reference sequence). This CDR3 has 13 residues. Losses at the gene ends were 5 bases for V and 12 bases for J; bases not matched to a gene: 9.

The table lists this clonotype with a few counts. The chain has TRBV4-3 and TRBJ2-4; 7 bases map to TRBD1. The V and J ends lost 3 bases and 8 bases, in that order; junction bases with no gene match: 10. The germline V gene has CDR1 LGHNA and CDR2 YSLEER. The CDR3 extends over 15 amino acids. The CDR3 nucleotides are TGCGCCAGCAGCCAGGGAAAGACAGGGCTGGACATTCAGTACTTC. This encodes CASSQGKTGLDIQYF.

This chain connects TRBV19 to TRBJ2-1, with 11 nucleotides matching TRBD2. The CDR3 contains 16 residues. Losses at the gene ends were 3 bases for V and 6 bases for J; bases not matched to a gene: 7. Germline CDR1 LNHDA, CDR2 SQIVND (reference sequence). The CDR3 DNA follows: TGTGCCAGTAGTATCGCTAGCGGGAGGACTTTCAATGAGCAGTTCTTC. This gives the protein CASSIASGRTFNEQFF. The full variable domain, in which reference TRBV19 and TRBJ2-1 provide the parts outside the CDR3, is DGGITQSPKYLFRKEGQNVTLSCEQNLNHDAMYWYRQDPGQGLRLIYYSQIVNDFQKGDIAEGYSVSREKKESFPLTVTSAQKNPTAFYLCASSIASGRTFNEQFFGPGTRLTVL.

The chain combines TRBV6-1 with TRBJ1-6; 7 bases line up with TRBD1. V dropped 6 bases and J dropped 4; count of bases not matched to a gene: 15. The CDR3 runs to 18 residues. Per the germline V gene, CDR1 is MNHNS and CDR2 is SASEGT. CDR3 region: CASSSGIGQERYNSPLHF. DNA for the CDR3: TGTGCCAGCAGCTCGGGGATCGGACAGGAGAGATATAATTCACCCCTCCACTTT.

The J gene is TRBJ2-1, the V gene TRBV20-1; perhaps TRBD2 as D (6 bases). This CDR3 spans 15 amino acids. Germline V gene data show CDR1 as DFQATT and CDR2 as SNEGSKA (reference sequence). V dropped 6 bases and J dropped 6 bases, with 21 bases sitting between them. The CDR3 DNA sequence: TGCAGTGCCCTAACCGTGGAGGGCCTGTCCAATGAGCAGTTCTTC. Encoded protein: CSALTVEGLSNEQFF.

This clonotype was seen a handful of times. This rearrangement joins TRBV27 to TRBJ1-1; a weak D match, TRBD1 (5 bases). Germline values: CDR1 MNHEY, CDR2 SMNVEV (reference sequence). CDR3 length: 15 residues. V shed 1 base and J shed 0 bases, with 9 bases lying between them. CDR3 region: CASSLYGGMNTEAFF. DNA of the CDR3: TGTGCCAGCAGTTTATATGGGGGGATGAACACTGAAGCTTTCTTT.

This clonotype was seen only a few times. The chain is built from TRBV29-1 and TRBJ2-1; 7 positions agree with TRBD1. Trimming took 1 base from V and 4 from J; bases not matched to a gene: 10. The CDR3 runs to 16 residues. CDR1 and CDR2 from the germline V gene are SQVTM and ANQGSEA. The CDR3, as DNA: TGCAGCGTTGAAGGAGCAACGGGACAGTCATACAATGAGCAGTTCTTC. Protein: CSVEGATGQSYNEQFF.

On this clonotype itself: A junction boundary mismatches the germline segment, possibly from a read error. The V and J genes are TRBV4-1 and TRBJ2-2; no clear D. This CDR3 has 15 residues. Germline lookup yields CDR1 MGHRA and CDR2 YSYEKL. The CDR3 spells CASSQIARNTGELFF. In DNA form, the CDR3 reads TGTGCCAGCAGCCAAATCGCCCGGAACACCGGGGAGCTGTTTTTT.

The rearrangement joins TRBV5-1 to TRBJ2-3; TRBD1 aligns across 9 bases. This CDR3 has 16 residues. The trim removed 3 bases at V and 4 bases at J, leaving 9 bases unmatched. Per the germline V gene, CDR1 is SGHRS and CDR2 is YFSETQ. The CDR3 sequence: CASSSYRGRGADTQYF. The DNA of the CDR3 is TGCGCCAGCAGCTCCTACAGGGGGCGAGGGGCAGATACGCAGTATTTT.

Of note for this clonotype: One end of the junction fails to match germline, which may point to a read error. This chain's CDR3 is CATSDSREGTYEQYF. The CDR3 DNA sequence: TGTGCCACCAGCGATTCCCGCGAGGGTACCTACGAGCAGTACTTC. The V gene is TRBV24-1, the J gene TRBJ2-7; TRBD2 is a possible D gene (5 bases). In germline, CDR1 is KGHDR, CDR2 SFDVKD. This CDR3 has 15 amino acids.

V gene TRBV3-1 combines with J gene TRBJ1-5, with 8 nucleotides matching TRBD1. Trimming at V came to 1 base and at J to 4 bases, leaving 6 bases not matched to a gene. This CDR3 is built from 16 residues. Looked up from germline, CDR1 is LGHDT and CDR2 is YNNKEL (reference sequence). The CDR3 DNA reads as TGTGCCAGCAGCCAAGGGACAGGGACGGCGAATCAGCCCCAGCATTTT. It encodes CASSQGTGTANQPQHF.